This record looks at one T cell receptor (beta chain) sequence and its context. Its antigen has not been determined. Base qualities are missing; no much larger clone stands one base away. These data originate in a study of T cell responses to AZD1222 COVID-19 vaccine (dated by TCRdb to the early 2020s). With regard to the full study: AZD1222 recipients given second doses at about 4 weeks or at about 12 weeks were pooled, since spike-specific TCR depth and breadth were not found to differ between the two schedules. A total of over 230 trial participants underwent TCR sequencing, of whom roughly 210 had received two doses of AZD1222 and around 25 had received two doses of the MenACWY control vaccine. Trial participants were enrolled by age into subgroups of 18-55, 56-69 and 70-plus years, and around 150, 29 and 61 TCR-sequenced participants, respectively, were included in these subgroups.

The time point label, as the study defines it: baseline before first vaccination. Vaccinee samples came from UK trials COV001 and COV002, including a single-blind randomized controlled phase 2/3 trial of AZD1222 (ChAdOx1 nCoV-19) in healthy adults. For TCRbeta chain sequencing, PBMC samples were collected from trial participants at day 0 and at day 28 after the second dose. General study outcomes and caveats: Nearly half of unique spike-specific TCRs reportedly recognized epitopes outside regions mutated in the B.1.351 and B.1.1.7 variants. Only five to seven AZD1222 recipients were SARS-CoV-2 seropositive at baseline, limiting conclusions about previously exposed vaccinees. Participants were mostly white British and included more females than males, and it was suggested by the authors that clonal diversity may have been underestimated. The vaccine-associated CD4 TCRs covered the entire spike protein, and the dominant responses fell in regions 160-218 and 743-854. In the small 56-69-year group, the increase in depth fell short of significance, most likely because of low power. After two AZD1222 doses, spike-specific TCR breadth and depth were significantly higher than at day 0 and than in MenACWY recipients. Because no day 14 peak-response samples were available, repertoires were characterized only after the peak T cell response.

The CDR3 regions of human TCRbeta chains were analyzed by immunosequencing. The authors processed their data as follows. TCRs in the repertoires were compared against a reference library of SARS-CoV-2-specific TCRs that had been generated with the MIRA antigen-specificity platform. Breadth meant the fraction of unique TCRs that were SARS-CoV-2-associated, whereas depth meant the fraction of total T cells that were SARS-CoV-2-associated. Using the MIRA data, each spike-specific TCR was mapped to the spike region that the TCR reacts to and placed in a CD4 or CD8 class. Log10-transformed breadth and depth values were compared by one-way ANOVA with Sidak's multiple comparisons tests. This immuneACCESS table, as held by TCRdb, lists in-frame sequences with V and J called but not all clones. Of the missing ones, under half trace to an unresolved V gene in checked studies; the others have no known cause. V, J and clone size are taken as reported in that table, and D and trimming were inferred from the DNA itself. This sample holds around 63,000 clones; approximately 85% were observed only once. Together, the top ten hold roughly 20% of the sample.

The TCR was taken from an adult in good health. The source was peripheral blood, collected on day 0 of AZD1222 vaccination.

This receptor has the CDR3 CASSLTGQGAPPYEQYF. The nucleotide sequence is given as TGTGCCAGCAGCTTAACGGGACAGGGGGCACCGCCTTACGAGCAGTACTTC. The V and J segments used are TRBV7-3 and TRBJ2-7; TRBD1 fits 12 bases in the junction. The V end gives up 0 bases and the J end 4 bases, leaving 7 bases in the junction not matched to a gene. Looking up the germline V gene yields CDR1 SGHTA and CDR2 FQGTGA. The CDR3 sequence holds 17 residues, the cysteine and phenylalanine included. The only DNA kept is the CDR3, 51 bases in frame from the first base.